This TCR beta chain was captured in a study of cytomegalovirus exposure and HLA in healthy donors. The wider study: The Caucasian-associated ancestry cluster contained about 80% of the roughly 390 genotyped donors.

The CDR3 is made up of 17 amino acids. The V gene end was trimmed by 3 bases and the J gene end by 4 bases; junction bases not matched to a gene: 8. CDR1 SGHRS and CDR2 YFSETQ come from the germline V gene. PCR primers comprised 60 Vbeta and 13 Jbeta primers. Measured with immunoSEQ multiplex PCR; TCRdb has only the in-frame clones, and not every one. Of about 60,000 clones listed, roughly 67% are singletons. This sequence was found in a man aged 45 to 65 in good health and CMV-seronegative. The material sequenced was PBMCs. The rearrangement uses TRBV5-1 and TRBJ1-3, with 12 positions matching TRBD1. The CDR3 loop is CASSYGDRGRRGNTIYF. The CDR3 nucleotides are TGCGCCAGCAGCTACGGGGACAGGGGGCGACGCGGAAACACCATATATTTT.